This TCR beta chain was sequenced in a study of cytomegalovirus exposure and HLA in healthy donors. Background on the study: In terms of ancestry, the Caucasian-associated cluster contained about four fifths of the 398 genotyped donors.

13 Jbeta primers and 60 Vbeta primers were used for the PCR. Produced via immunoSEQ multiplex PCR; TCRdb's table is partial and in-frame only. The data show about 120,000 clones, around 74% seen once. The germline V gene has CDR1 SQVTM and CDR2 ANQGSEA. J lost 6 bases, V lost 2 bases, and 7 bases had no gene match. The CDR3 length is 15 residues. Input material: PBMCs. This TCR came from a man aged 60 to 69 in good health and CMV-seropositive. The chain is built from TRBV29-1 and TRBJ2-7, with TRBD2 matching 13 bases. In DNA form, the CDR3 reads TGCAGCGTTGAAACGGGGACTAGCGGGACTTCCGAGCAGTACTTC. Translated, it gives CSVETGTSGTSEQYF.